Here is one T cell receptor (beta chain) with its context. This sample stems from a study of blood T cell repertoires in COVID-19. Overall study context: From the United States, Italy and Spain came samples of acute and convalescent COVID-19. The analysed material was cDNA or gDNA that came from T cells, B-cell-depleted T cells, or PBMCs.

Trimming left V 3 bases short and J 0 bases short, with 15 bases between. The CDR3 is made up of 17 amino acids. Germline lookup yields CDR1 KGHSH and CDR2 LQKENI. Original analysis: Estimation of nucleated cell counts relied on the amplification of reference gene primers. Only in-frame clones appear in the TCRdb table, and some are missing; sequencing was by immunoSEQ multiplex PCR. V and J calls and clone size are those listed in that table; D and trimming were worked out from the DNA. The sample includes more than 200,000 clones, 86% of them seen just once. Sequencing was done on a sample of peripheral blood. The V gene is TRBV18, the J gene TRBJ2-1, with D maybe TRBD1 (5 bases). This receptor was taken from a man aged 50-59 years with acute or convalescent COVID-19. CDR3 amino acids: CASSPLLLQASYNEQFF. The CDR3 DNA sequence: TGTGCCAGCTCACCCCTATTGTTACAGGCCTCCTACAATGAGCAGTTCTTC. Filled out from reference TRBV18 and TRBJ2-1, the complete variable domain reads NAGVMQNPRHLVRRRGQEARLRCSPMKGHSHVYWYRQLPEEGLKFMVYLQKENIIDESGMPKERFSAEFPKEGPSILRIQQVVRGDSAAYFCASSPLLLQASYNEQFFGPGTRLTVL.